These T cell receptor beta chains were read from a single sample in a study of CD8+ T cells in alopecia areata. Here immunoSEQ multiplex PCR was the method, and the copy in TCRdb shows in-frame clones only, minus some. The profile shows 95,000 to 100,000 clones, 60% to 75% of them singletons. The source material was CD8+ T cells sorted from blood, sampled at week 4, from a patient treated with tofacitinib. The receptors derive from a human donor with alopecia areata. Both conserved end residues are part of each CDR3. A D gene is named only where the DNA matches it firmly. Some rows have no size entry. The others give once, few or many, or a class for an expanded clone.

j_call: TRBJ2-7
cdr3_length: 15
clone_size: .
d_call: .
v_call: TRBV4-2
cdr3_nt: TGTGCCAGCAGCCAAGGGGTCGGGGGAAGCTACGAGCAGTACTTC
cdr3_aa: CASSQGVGGSYEQYF

j_call: TRBJ1-1
cdr3_length: 12
clone_size: .
d_call: .
v_call: TRBV30
cdr3_nt: TGTGCCTGGGGGACCGCGAACACTGAAGCTTTCTTT
cdr3_aa: CAWGTANTEAFF

j_call: TRBJ2-1
cdr3_length: 11
clone_size: once
d_call: .
v_call: TRBV4-1
cdr3_nt: TGCGCCAGCAGCTTATACAATGAGCAGTTCTTC
cdr3_aa: CASSLYNEQFF

j_call: TRBJ2-1
cdr3_length: 14
clone_size: few
d_call: .
v_call: TRBV27
cdr3_nt: TGTGCCACCTGGAGGCGGGCGTTCTACAATGAGCAGTTCTTC
cdr3_aa: CATWRRAFYNEQFF

j_call: TRBJ1-3
cdr3_length: 14
clone_size: .
d_call: .
v_call: TRBV4-1
cdr3_nt: TGCGCCAGCAGCCAGGGGTACTCTGGAAACACCATATATTTT
cdr3_aa: CASSQGYSGNTIYF

j_call: TRBJ2-7
cdr3_length: 12
clone_size: .
d_call: .
v_call: TRBV29-1
cdr3_nt: TGCAGCGCATCCACAGGATCCTACGAGCAGTACTTC
cdr3_aa: CSASTGSYEQYF

j_call: TRBJ2-2
cdr3_length: 12
clone_size: .
d_call: .
v_call: TRBV19
cdr3_nt: TGTGCCAGTAGTATGATCACCGGGGAGCTGTTTTTT
cdr3_aa: CASSMITGELFF

j_call: TRBJ2-7
cdr3_length: 13
clone_size: .
d_call: .
v_call: TRBV30
cdr3_nt: TGTGCCTGGAGTGTAGCCACGTCCTACGAGCAGTACTTC
cdr3_aa: CAWSVATSYEQYF

j_call: TRBJ2-5
cdr3_length: 15
clone_size: .
d_call: .
v_call: TRBV5-4
cdr3_nt: TGTGCCAGCAGTTTGGGATACGAGGCGGGCGAGACCCAGTACTTC
cdr3_aa: CASSLGYEAGETQYF

j_call: TRBJ2-3
cdr3_length: 17
clone_size: .
d_call: .
v_call: TRBV5-1
cdr3_nt: TGCGCCAGCAGCTTCTCTGACAGGACCCTGGGGTTGAATACGCAGTATTTT
cdr3_aa: CASSFSDRTLGLNTQYF